The 27 T cell receptor beta chains reported below all come from one sample, sequenced in a study of human T cells and chemical hapten exposure. Time point indicated: healthy volunteer bleed at 2 weeks. Unfractionated whole blood yielded the extracted total RNA. TCRdb called the RACE reads again in MiXCR, with one record for every CDR3 protein. The sample lists 80,000 to 100,000 distinct CDR3 sequences, around 9% occurring once. Sample: whole blood. These receptors were taken from a female donor in good health. Some clones in this sample may be carry-over from other donors' samples.

The CDR3 sequence is CASSFGLAGLPSYEQYF. The DNA for the CDR3 is TGTGCCAGCAGTTTTGGGTTAGCGGGCCTTCCCTCCTACGAGCAGTACTTC. The V call is TRBV12-3 or TRBV12-4, the J call TRBJ2-7; TRBD2 matches at 7 bases. The CDR3 spans 17 residues. Trimming cost V 3 bases and J 0 bases; bases outside gene matches: 11.

A few counts support this clonotype. This chain uses TRBV14 with TRBJ2-7; perhaps TRBD2 as D (6 bases). Trimming stripped 4 bases from V and 1 base from J, with 20 bases between. The CDR3 has 17 residues. Germline CDR1 and CDR2: SGHDN and FVKESK. The CDR3 region has the DNA TGTGCCAGCAGCCCAACACCCGGGACTCCGAGATCCTACGAGCAGTACTTC. Translating gives CASSPTPGTPRSYEQYF.

J is TRBJ2-7 and V is TRBV28; 7 bases fit TRBD2. Trimming at V came to 5 bases and at J to 6 bases, leaving 13 bases not matched to a gene. Germline values: CDR1 MDHEN, CDR2 SYDVKM. The CDR3 has 15 residues. CDR3 in amino acids: CASSLPGLSVREQYF. Written as DNA, the CDR3 is TGTGCCAGCAGTCTACCGGGACTATCGGTCCGCGAGCAGTACTTC.

This clonotype came up many times. This chain links TRBV10-2 with TRBJ2-1; 7 positions agree with TRBD2. The CDR3 is made up of 14 amino acids. Germline V lookup: CDR1 WSHSY, CDR2 SAAADI. The junction had 4 bases not matched to a gene; V was cut back by 6 bases and J by 2 bases. This chain's CDR3 is CASSRLAAYNEQFF. CDR3 DNA sequence: TGCGCCAGCAGCAGGCTAGCGGCCTACAATGAGCAGTTCTTC.

This clonotype appeared many times. The chain joins TRBV6-2 or TRBV6-3 to TRBJ2-3; D call uncertain. The V end was cut by 5 bases, the J end by 0 bases, with 9 bases between. The CDR3 contains 14 residues. Per the germline V gene, CDR1 is MNHEY and CDR2 is SVGEGT. The CDR3 loop reads CASSQDMSTDTQYF. Written as DNA, the CDR3 is TGTGCCAGCAGTCAAGACATGAGCACAGATACGCAGTATTTT.

The gene calls are TRBV6-1 and TRBJ2-1, with 9 bases matching TRBD2. Losses at the gene ends were 6 bases for V and 12 bases for J; bases not matched to a gene: 9. The V gene's germline CDR1 is MNHNS and CDR2 SASEGT. The CDR3 length is 13 residues. CDR3 DNA: TGTGCCAGCAGATGGGCTAGCGGGACTGCGCAGTTCTTC. Translated: CASRWASGTAQFF.

Written as DNA, the CDR3 is TGTGCCTGGAGAGGGGGCGGGAGGGTCACCGGGGAGCTGTTTTTT. Encoded protein: CAWRGGGRVTGELFF. This chain uses TRBV30 with TRBJ2-2, with 9 positions matching TRBD2. This CDR3 is built from 15 residues. The germline V gene encodes CDR1 GTSNPN and CDR2 SVGIG (reference sequence). V was pared by 3 bases and J by 4 bases, with 6 bases of the junction left unmatched. The whole variable domain, remainder taken from reference TRBV30 and TRBJ2-2, is SQTIHQWPATLVQPVGSPLSLECTVEGTSNPNLYWYRQAAGRGLQLLFYSVGIGQISSEVPQNLSASRPQDRQFILSSKKLLLSDSGFYLCAWRGGGRVTGELFFGEGSRLTVL.

The V gene is TRBV28, the J gene TRBJ1-2; tentative D call: TRBD1 (5 bases). The CDR3 sequence is 13 residues long. From germline, CDR1 is MDHEN and CDR2 SYDVKM. V dropped 7 bases and J dropped 8 bases, with 17 bases sitting between them. CDR3: CASTPVGLWGYTF. In nucleotides, the CDR3 is TGTGCCAGCACCCCGGTGGGGCTATGGGGCTACACCTTC.

The V call is TRBV4-2, the J call TRBJ2-1, with 11 bases that match TRBD2. The CDR3 covers 17 residues. J was trimmed by 8 bases and V by 1 base; bases with no gene match: 10. The V gene's germline CDR1 is LGHNA and CDR2 YNFKEQ. CDR3 DNA sequence: TGTGCCAGCAGCCAAGGGGGGTTAGCGGGAGGGAGAGATGAGCAGTTCTTC. Amino acid sequence: CASSQGGLAGGRDEQFF.

Only a few counts were recorded for this clonotype. This chain connects TRBV25-1 to TRBJ2-3, with D unclear. Trimming stripped 2 bases from V and 0 bases from J, with 9 bases between. This CDR3 region has 15 residues. Germline V gives CDR1 MGHDK, CDR2 SYGVNS. The CDR3 DNA reads as TGTGCCAGCAGTGAACAGGCCAGTAGCACAGATACGCAGTATTTT. Its translation is CASSEQASSTDTQYF.

V gene TRBV20-1 combines with J gene TRBJ2-7, with TRBD2 identical over 7 bases. V gave up 8 bases and J gave up 4 bases; unmatched junction bases: 8. Germline values: CDR1 DFQATT, CDR2 SNEGSKA (reference sequence). The CDR3 covers 12 residues. The CDR3 DNA reads TGCAGTACCCGAGCGGGAAGGTACGAGCAGTACTTC. Amino acids: CSTRAGRYEQYF.

This chain joins TRBV20-1 and TRBJ2-1, with D unclear. Germline V gene sequence: CDR1 DFQATT, CDR2 SNEGSKA (reference sequence). The V end was cut by 3 bases, the J end by 2 bases, with 20 bases between. CDR3 size: 17 residues. The CDR3 DNA is TGCAGTGCTAGTGGTTTTCAGCGCGATTCAACCTACAATGAGCAGTTCTTC. The encoded protein is CSASGFQRDSTYNEQFF.

This clonotype was observed a handful of times. The J gene is TRBJ2-1, the V gene TRBV6-5, with D possibly being TRBD2 (5 bases). Germline V gene lookup returns CDR1 MNHEY and CDR2 SVGAGI. This CDR3 contains 15 residues. Between the trimmed V and J ends, which lost 1 base and 2 bases, there was a span of 9 bases. The CDR3 here is CASSYFGGPYNEQFF. CDR3 bases: TGTGCCAGCAGTTACTTTGGCGGGCCCTACAATGAGCAGTTCTTC.

This clonotype turned up a few times. The chain carries TRBV5-1 and TRBJ2-5; D ambiguous. Germline V CDR1 and CDR2: SGHRS, YFSETQ. The CDR3 has 16 amino acids. V gave up 0 bases and J gave up 0 bases, with 12 bases separating them. This CDR3 reads CASSLDGSPYQETQYF. As DNA, the CDR3 is TGCGCCAGCAGCTTGGACGGCTCCCCTTACCAAGAGACCCAGTACTTC.

This clonotype was observed a handful of times. In DNA form, the CDR3 reads TGTGCCACCAGCACCCCACCTCCTCGGGTTTCTGGGGCCAACGTCCTGACTTTC. Its translation is CATSTPPPRVSGANVLTF. The rearrangement joins TRBV15 to TRBJ2-6; no reliable D call. Germline CDR1 is LNHNV and CDR2 is YYDKDF (reference sequence). The CDR3 runs 18 residues. V lost 4 bases, J lost 1 base, and 17 bases lay in between.

For this clonotype: A clone one base away is much larger, so this may be a read error. The V gene is TRBV10-3, the J gene TRBJ2-3; no clear D gene. The germline gives CDR1 ENHRY, CDR2 SYGVKD. This CDR3 is 14 amino acids long. This CDR3 reads CDIGVSGDTDTQYF. In DNA, the CDR3 is TGTGACATCGGAGTATCGGGTGACACAGATACGCAGTATTTT.

In this sample, this clonotype turned up a few times. V gene TRBV27 combines with J gene TRBJ1-6; 11 bases are shared with TRBD1. Germline values: CDR1 MNHEY, CDR2 SMNVEV (reference sequence). The CDR3 sequence is 15 residues long. V lost 2 bases, J lost 7 bases, and 1 base stayed unmatched. CDR3 nucleotide sequence: TGTGCCAGCAGTTTAGGGGACAGGGGGAATTCACCCCTCCACTTT. It encodes CASSLGDRGNSPLHF.

The CDR3 DNA sequence: TGCAGCGTTGAAGTATCCAGCCAAGAGACCCAGTACTTC. It specifies CSVEVSSQETQYF. This chain links TRBV29-1 with TRBJ2-5; D is unclear. The V end was cut by 1 base, the J end by 1 base, with 7 bases between. The CDR3 spans 13 residues. From germline, CDR1 is SQVTM and CDR2 ANQGSEA.

The genes are TRBV7-2 and TRBJ1-2, with D perhaps matching TRBD1 (5 bases). Germline V lookup: CDR1 SGHTA, CDR2 FQGNSA. The CDR3 consists of 13 residues. Trimming cost V 5 bases and J 6 bases, with 13 bases left between them. In DNA form, the CDR3 reads TGTGCCAGCAGCCCAAGAGGGGTACATGGCTACACCTTC. Protein sequence: CASSPRGVHGYTF.

This clonotype was observed at least ten times. CDR3 residues: CASSEYGRDTQYF. The CDR3 nucleotides are TGTGCCAGCAGTGAATACGGTAGAGATACGCAGTATTTT. The chain uses TRBV25-1 and TRBJ2-3; D unresolved. Trimming took 0 bases from V and 5 from J, leaving 6 bases between them. Looked up from germline, CDR1 is MGHDK and CDR2 is SYGVNS. The CDR3 length is 13 residues.

This clonotype was found a few times. This chain uses TRBV6-1 with TRBJ1-2; D unresolved. The CDR3 length is 14 residues. CDR1 is MNHNS and CDR2 is SASEGT in the germline V gene. The ends were cut back, 7 bases at V and 8 bases at J, with 20 bases in the middle. CDR3 loop: CASTDRDRTWGYTF. The CDR3 DNA reads TGTGCCAGCACCGATAGGGATCGTACCTGGGGCTACACCTTC.

CDR3 sequence: CASSGVGTNYGYTF. As DNA, the CDR3 is TGTGCCAGCAGCGGTGTCGGAACGAACTATGGCTACACCTTC. J is TRBJ1-2 and V is TRBV9; no clear D gene. Trimming pared 3 bases from V and 2 bases from J, leaving 11 bases between. The CDR3 is made up of 14 amino acids. Germline V gene lookup returns CDR1 SGDLS and CDR2 YYNGEE.

This clonotype was detected many times. The gene calls are TRBV9 and TRBJ2-3; no definite D call. The CDR3 is 13 amino acids. CDR1 is SGDLS and CDR2 is YYNGEE in the germline V gene. V was clipped by 0 bases and J by 5 bases, with 7 bases between them. The CDR3 nucleotides are TGTGCCAGCAGCGTAGCTAACGGAGATACGCAGTATTTT. It encodes CASSVANGDTQYF.

This clonotype was picked up many times. The chain combines TRBV12-3 or TRBV12-4 with TRBJ1-2, with 8 bases that match TRBD1. V shed 7 bases, J shed 4 bases, and the junction held 5 bases outside the gene matches. There are 13 residues in the CDR3. CDR3 loop: CASTNDRGYGYTF. CDR3 bases: TGTGCCAGCACCAACGACAGGGGCTATGGCTACACCTTC.

This clonotype was picked up many times. The V call is TRBV7-9, the J call TRBJ2-3; maybe TRBD2 (6 bases). Germline V CDR1 and CDR2: SEHNR, FQNEAQ (reference sequence). Trimming took off 10 bases at V and 4 bases at J, with 21 bases between the two ends. The CDR3 length is 15 residues. CDR3 sequence: CATFGGEEGPDTQYF. CDR3 nucleotide sequence: TGTGCCACGTTCGGCGGGGAGGAGGGCCCAGATACGCAGTATTTT.

In its sample, this clonotype was seen many times. This chain joins TRBV20-1 and TRBJ1-5; D may be TRBD1 (6 bases). V was trimmed by 2 bases and J by 0 bases, leaving 11 bases between them. The germline V gene has CDR1 DFQATT and CDR2 SNEGSKA (reference sequence). There are 15 residues in the CDR3. The CDR3 reads CSARPTGSSNQPQHF. CDR3 nucleotide sequence: TGCAGTGCTAGACCGACAGGTTCTAGCAATCAGCCCCAGCATTTT.

This chain uses TRBV5-6 with TRBJ2-1; D unclear. Per the germline V gene, CDR1 is SGHDT and CDR2 is YYEEEE. The CDR3 sequence is 13 residues long. Between the trimmed V and J ends, which lost 3 bases and 10 bases, there was a span of 14 bases. CDR3 loop: CASSSWTFVEQFF. The CDR3 nucleotides read TGTGCCAGCAGCTCCTGGACGTTTGTAGAGCAGTTCTTC.